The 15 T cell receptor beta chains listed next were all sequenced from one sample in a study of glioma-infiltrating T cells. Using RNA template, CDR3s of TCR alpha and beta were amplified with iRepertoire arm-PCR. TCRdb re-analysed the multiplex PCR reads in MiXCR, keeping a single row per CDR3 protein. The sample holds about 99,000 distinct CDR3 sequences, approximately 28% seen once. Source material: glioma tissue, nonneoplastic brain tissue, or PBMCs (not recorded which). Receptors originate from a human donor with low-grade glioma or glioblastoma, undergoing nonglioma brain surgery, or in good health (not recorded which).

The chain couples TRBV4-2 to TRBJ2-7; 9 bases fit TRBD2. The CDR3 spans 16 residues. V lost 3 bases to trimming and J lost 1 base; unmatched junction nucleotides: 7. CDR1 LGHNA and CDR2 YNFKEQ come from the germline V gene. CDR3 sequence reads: CASSQDSSGESYEQYF. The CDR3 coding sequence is TGTGCCAGCAGCCAGGACTCTAGCGGGGAATCCTACGAGCAGTACTTC.

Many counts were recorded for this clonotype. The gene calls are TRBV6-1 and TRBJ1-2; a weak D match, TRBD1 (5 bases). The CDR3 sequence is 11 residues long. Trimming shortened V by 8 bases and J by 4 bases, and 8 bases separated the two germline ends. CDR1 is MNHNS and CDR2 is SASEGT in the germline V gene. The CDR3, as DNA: TGTGCCAGCGGGGACGGCTATGGCTACACCTTC. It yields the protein CASGDGYGYTF.

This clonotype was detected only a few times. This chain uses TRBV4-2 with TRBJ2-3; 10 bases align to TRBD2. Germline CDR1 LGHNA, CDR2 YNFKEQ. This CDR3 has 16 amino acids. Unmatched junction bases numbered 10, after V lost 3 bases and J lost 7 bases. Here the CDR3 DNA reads TGTGCCAGCAGCCAGCACAGCGGGGGGGACTACTATACGCAGTATTTT. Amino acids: CASSQHSGGDYYTQYF.

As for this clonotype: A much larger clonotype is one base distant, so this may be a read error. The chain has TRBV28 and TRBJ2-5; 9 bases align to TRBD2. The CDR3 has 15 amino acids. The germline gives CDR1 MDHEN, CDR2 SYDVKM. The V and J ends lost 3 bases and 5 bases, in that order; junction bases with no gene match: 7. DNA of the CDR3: TGTGCCAGCAGTTTCAGCGGGGGGCTATGGGAGACCCAGTACTTC. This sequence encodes CASSFSGGLWETQYF.

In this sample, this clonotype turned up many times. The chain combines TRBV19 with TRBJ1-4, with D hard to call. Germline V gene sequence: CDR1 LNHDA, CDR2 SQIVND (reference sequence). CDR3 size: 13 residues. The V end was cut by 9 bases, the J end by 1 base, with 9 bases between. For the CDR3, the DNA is TGTGCCAGCTTAGAGGGAACTAATGAAAAACTGTTTTTT. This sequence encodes CASLEGTNEKLFF.

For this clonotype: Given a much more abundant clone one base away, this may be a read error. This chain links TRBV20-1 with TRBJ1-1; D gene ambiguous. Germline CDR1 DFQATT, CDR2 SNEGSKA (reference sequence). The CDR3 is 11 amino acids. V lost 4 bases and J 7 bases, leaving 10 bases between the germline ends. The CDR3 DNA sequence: TGCAGTGCTACGAAGTTGGTTGAAGCTTTCTTT. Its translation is CSATKLVEAFF.

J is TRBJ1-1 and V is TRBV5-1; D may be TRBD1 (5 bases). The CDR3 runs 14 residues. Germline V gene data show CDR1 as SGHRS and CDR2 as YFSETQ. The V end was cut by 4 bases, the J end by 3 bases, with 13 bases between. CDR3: CASSSPEGHTEAFF. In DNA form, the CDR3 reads TGCGCCAGCAGCAGTCCCGAGGGGCACACTGAAGCTTTCTTT.

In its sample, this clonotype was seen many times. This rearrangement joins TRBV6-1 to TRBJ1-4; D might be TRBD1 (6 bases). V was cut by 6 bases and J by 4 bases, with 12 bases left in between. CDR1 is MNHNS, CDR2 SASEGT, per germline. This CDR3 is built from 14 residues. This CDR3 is CASSLDSVNEKLFF. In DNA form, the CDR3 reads TGTGCCAGCAGCTTGGACAGCGTTAATGAAAAACTGTTTTTT.

The CDR3 here is CASSQEDSGFYGYTF. The CDR3 region has the DNA TGCGCCAGCAGCCAAGAAGATTCGGGATTCTATGGCTACACCTTC. V gene TRBV4-1 combines with J gene TRBJ1-2, with D unclear. Trimming took off 0 bases at V and 4 bases at J, with 12 bases between the two ends. The CDR3 length is 15 residues. Germline V gene data show CDR1 as MGHRA and CDR2 as YSYEKL.

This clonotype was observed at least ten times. CDR3 amino acids: CAIAPPTGRNQPQHF. CDR3 nucleotide sequence: TGTGCCATCGCCCCACCGACAGGGCGTAATCAGCCCCAGCATTTT. J is TRBJ1-5 and V is TRBV10-3, with 7 bases identical to TRBD1. Germline V gene lookup returns CDR1 ENHRY and CDR2 SYGVKD. Trimming removed 8 bases from V and 4 bases from J; junction bases left unmatched: 11. This CDR3 comprises 15 residues.

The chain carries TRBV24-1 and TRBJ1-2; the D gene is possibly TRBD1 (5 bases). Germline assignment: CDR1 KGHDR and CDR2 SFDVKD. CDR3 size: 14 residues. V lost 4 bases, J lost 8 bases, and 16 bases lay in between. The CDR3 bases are TGTGCCACCAGTGACTCGACCGGGGCGGGCGGCTACACCTTC. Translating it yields CATSDSTGAGGYTF.

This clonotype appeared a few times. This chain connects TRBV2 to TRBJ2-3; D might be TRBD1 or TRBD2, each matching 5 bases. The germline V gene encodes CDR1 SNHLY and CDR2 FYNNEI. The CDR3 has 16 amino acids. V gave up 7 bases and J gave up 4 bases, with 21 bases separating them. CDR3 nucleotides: TGTGCCAGCATCAGGGAATATACGGGAAGCGCAGATACGCAGTATTTT. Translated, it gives CASIREYTGSADTQYF.

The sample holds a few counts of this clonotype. CDR3 nucleotide sequence: TGTGCCAGTAGTCTCTTAGCGGGGGCGAGCACAGATACGCAGTATTTT. Protein: CASSLLAGASTDTQYF. The gene calls are TRBV19 and TRBJ2-3; 9 bases are shared with TRBD2. The CDR3 is 16 residues long. The ends lost 5 bases at V and 0 bases at J; junction bases unmatched: 6. Germline V gene lookup returns CDR1 LNHDA and CDR2 SQIVND (reference sequence).

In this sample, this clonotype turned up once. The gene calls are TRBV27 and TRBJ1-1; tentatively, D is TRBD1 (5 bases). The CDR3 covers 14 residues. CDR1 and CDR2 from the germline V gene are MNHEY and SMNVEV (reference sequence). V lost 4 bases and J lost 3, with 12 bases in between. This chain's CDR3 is CASSSLTGYTEAFF. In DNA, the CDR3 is TGTGCCAGCAGTTCCCTTACAGGTTACACTGAAGCTTTCTTT.

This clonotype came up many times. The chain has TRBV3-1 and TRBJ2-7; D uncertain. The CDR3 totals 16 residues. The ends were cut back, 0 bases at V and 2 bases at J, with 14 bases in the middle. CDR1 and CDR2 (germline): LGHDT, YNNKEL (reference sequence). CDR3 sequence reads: CASSQELRLPTYEQYF. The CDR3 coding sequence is TGTGCCAGCAGCCAAGAACTGCGGCTACCGACCTACGAGCAGTACTTC.